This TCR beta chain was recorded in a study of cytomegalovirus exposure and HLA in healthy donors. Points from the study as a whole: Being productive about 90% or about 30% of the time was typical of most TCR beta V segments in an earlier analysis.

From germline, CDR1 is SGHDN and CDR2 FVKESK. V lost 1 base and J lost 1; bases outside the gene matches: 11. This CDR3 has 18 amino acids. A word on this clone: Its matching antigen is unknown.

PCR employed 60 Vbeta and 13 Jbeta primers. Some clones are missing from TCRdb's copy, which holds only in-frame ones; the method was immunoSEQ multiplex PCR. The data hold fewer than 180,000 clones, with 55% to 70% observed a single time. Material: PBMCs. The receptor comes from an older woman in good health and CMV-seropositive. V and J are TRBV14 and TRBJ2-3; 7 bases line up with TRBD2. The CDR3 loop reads CASSQGVERDSGTDTQYF. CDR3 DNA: TGTGCCAGCAGCCAAGGGGTTGAGCGGGACTCTGGCACAGATACGCAGTATTTT.